This T cell receptor beta chain appears in the sequencing data of a study of T cell repertoires in ileal Crohn's disease. Between the trimmed V and J ends, which lost 2 bases and 4 bases, there was a span of 8 bases. Germline V gene sequence: CDR1 GTSNPN, CDR2 SVGIG (reference sequence). This CDR3 region has 12 residues. This clone was observed once. Libraries were prepared by immunoSEQ multiplex PCR; TCRdb keeps only in-frame clonotypes and omits some of them. The sample lists 7,000 to 8,500 clones, roughly 76% occurring once. The receptor's source is an adult with Crohn's disease. This chain uses TRBV30 with TRBJ1-1; a possible D gene is TRBD1 (5 bases). The sample taken for sequencing was ileal tissue. This CDR3 is CAWSKGLTEAFF. In DNA form, the CDR3 reads TGTGCCTGGAGTAAGGGACTCACTGAAGCTTTCTTT.